The 9 T cell receptor beta chains presented below share a single source sample, sequenced in a study of cytomegalovirus exposure and HLA in healthy donors. Clones were sequenced by immunoSEQ multiplex PCR, and TCRdb holds only the in-frame ones, with some missing. Of about 140,000 clones listed, about 83% were seen once; the top ten hold more than 1.4%. The sequenced material came from PBMCs. The receptors stem from a woman in her twenties or thirties in good health and CMV-seronegative.

The chain carries TRBV2 and TRBJ2-7; 8 nucleotides align to TRBD1. The CDR3 totals 14 residues. The V gene end was trimmed by 7 bases and the J gene end by 1 base; junction bases not matched to a gene: 6. CDR1 SNHLY and CDR2 FYNNEI come from the germline V gene. DNA for the CDR3: TGTGCCAGCAAAACAGGGGGTGGGTCCTACGAGCAGTACTTC. The encoded protein is CASKTGGGSYEQYF.

This rearrangement joins TRBV18 to TRBJ1-3; 8 bases align to TRBD1. Trimming cost V 4 bases and J 0 bases; bases outside gene matches: 8. Germline CDR1 reads KGHSH; CDR2 reads LQKENI. The CDR3 has 17 residues. The CDR3 here is CASSHSGTGNSGNTIYF. The CDR3 region has the DNA TGTGCCAGCTCACATTCCGGGACAGGCAACTCTGGAAACACCATATATTTT. Together with reference TRBV18 and TRBJ1-3, the CDR3 gives the full variable domain: NAGVMQNPRHLVRRRGQEARLRCSPMKGHSHVYWYRQLPEEGLKFMVYLQKENIIDESGMPKERFSAEFPKEGPSILRIQQVVRGDSAAYFCASSHSGTGNSGNTIYFGEGSWLTVV.

In its sample, this clone was seen once. The rearrangement joins TRBV5-4 to TRBJ1-1; TRBD1 matches 7 bases. Per the germline V gene, CDR1 is SGHNT and CDR2 is YYREEE (reference sequence). V gave up 4 bases and J gave up 3 bases; unmatched junction bases: 12. The CDR3 is made up of 16 amino acids. The CDR3 DNA sequence: TGTGCCAGCAGCCTGGGATTCGGGCAGGGGGACACTGAAGCTTTCTTT. Its protein is CASSLGFGQGDTEAFF.

The chain combines TRBV18 with TRBJ1-4, with D unresolved. The CDR3 has 17 residues. V shed 3 bases and J shed 5 bases, with 19 bases lying between them. Germline V lookup: CDR1 KGHSH, CDR2 LQKENI. CDR3 DNA sequence: TGTGCCAGCTCACCGACATCCAAAATAAACTCCAATGAAAAACTGTTTTTT. Its translation: CASSPTSKINSNEKLFF.

This chain uses TRBV27 with TRBJ1-2; TRBD1 matches at 9 bases. The CDR3 runs to 15 residues. V was clipped by 7 bases and J by 8 bases; unmatched bases: 14. Germline lookup yields CDR1 MNHEY and CDR2 SMNVEV (reference sequence). The CDR3 loop is CASKSSGTGLTGYTF. The DNA of the CDR3 is TGTGCCAGCAAGAGCTCCGGGACAGGGCTTACGGGCTACACCTTC.

The V call is TRBV7-7, the J call TRBJ2-7; weak D call: TRBD2 (5 bases). Germline lookup yields CDR1 SSHAT and CDR2 FNYEAQ (reference sequence). Trimming took 7 bases from V and 0 from J, leaving 13 bases between them. CDR3 length equals 14 residues. The CDR3 sequence is CASILGLNSYEQYF. The CDR3 DNA sequence: TGTGCCAGCATTCTCGGACTGAACTCCTACGAGCAGTACTTC.

V gene TRBV28 combines with J gene TRBJ2-6, with 11 bases aligning to TRBD1. With 4 bases clipped from V and 1 base from J, the junction kept 18 bases outside the gene matches. Germline loops: CDR1 MDHEN, CDR2 SYDVKM. This CDR3 has 22 residues. Here the CDR3 DNA reads TGTGCCAGCAGTTCTTTGGCCCCACAGGGACAGGGGGTCTCGTCTGGGGCCAACGTCCTGACTTTC. Translation gives CASSSLAPQGQGVSSGANVLTF.

Regarding this clone: The same CDR3 is also encoded by other DNA sequences in this sample. The rearrangement uses TRBV7-2 and TRBJ2-7; no firm D call. CDR1 SGHTA and CDR2 FQGNSA come from the germline V gene. V lost 5 bases and J lost 3, with 5 bases in between. The CDR3 loop spans 11 amino acids. In nucleotides, the CDR3 is TGTGCCAGCAGCCTCTACTACGAGCAGTACTTC. This encodes CASSLYYEQYF.

V gene TRBV15 combines with J gene TRBJ1-3; 7 bases fit TRBD1. The CDR3 covers 15 residues. The V segment lost 5 bases and the J segment 8 bases; nucleotides outside the gene matches: 12. CDR1 LNHNV and CDR2 YYDKDF come from the germline V gene (reference sequence). CDR3 region: CATSPNLQGLDTIYF. As DNA, the CDR3 is TGTGCCACCAGCCCTAACTTACAGGGGTTAGACACCATATATTTT.